The 11 T cell receptor beta chains listed next were all sequenced from one sample in a study of beta chain features in type 1 diabetes. Isolated RNA was reverse transcribed in full, so expressed TCRB transcripts were sequenced. Measured with immunoSEQ multiplex PCR; TCRdb has only the in-frame clones, and not every one. The profile shows some 40,000 clones, roughly 49% of them singletons. The source material was central memory CD4+ T cells from blood. Receptors were obtained from a woman between 18 and 29 years old in good health.

This clone has a handful of counts. This chain joins TRBV10-2 and TRBJ2-3; possibly TRBD2 for D (5 bases). Trimming took off 6 bases at V and 6 bases at J, with 7 bases between the two ends. This CDR3 comprises 11 residues. In germline, CDR1 is WSHSY, CDR2 SAAADI. The CDR3 region has the DNA TGCGCCAGCAGATCGGGGGATACGCAGTATTTT. It encodes CASRSGDTQYF.

This rearrangement joins TRBV7-2 to TRBJ1-2; the D gene is possibly TRBD1 (5 bases). The CDR3 has 17 residues. V gave up 4 bases and J gave up 0 bases, with 18 bases separating them. In germline, CDR1 is SGHTA, CDR2 FQGNSA. Here the CDR3 reads CASSWKTGGSANYGYTF. The CDR3 DNA reads as TGTGCCAGCAGCTGGAAAACCGGGGGTTCAGCTAACTATGGCTACACCTTC.

J is TRBJ1-6 and V is TRBV25-1; D is perhaps TRBD1 (5 bases). V lost 5 bases and J 0 bases, leaving 17 bases between the germline ends. This CDR3 is 18 amino acids long. Germline values: CDR1 MGHDK, CDR2 SYGVNS. The CDR3 spells CASSPPGLPSSYNSPLHF. The DNA for the CDR3 is TGTGCCAGCAGTCCCCCGGGACTCCCGAGCTCCTATAATTCACCCCTCCACTTT.

The rearrangement links TRBV15 to TRBJ1-5; no clear D gene. Germline V CDR1 and CDR2: LNHNV, YYDKDF (reference sequence). This CDR3 has 12 amino acids. Deletions cut 9 bases from V and 1 base from J, with 7 bases between. The CDR3 is CATGRSNQPQHF. The DNA for the CDR3 is TGTGCCACGGGCAGGAGCAATCAGCCCCAGCATTTT.

The V and J genes are TRBV7-2 and TRBJ1-1, with 7 bases fitting TRBD1. Germline-derived CDR1 and CDR2 are SGHTA and FQGNSA. The CDR3 length is 14 residues. Losses at the gene ends were 5 bases for V and 0 bases for J; bases not matched to a gene: 3. CDR3 in DNA: TGTGCCAGCAGCCGCGACAGGGTGAACACTGAAGCTTTCTTT. It specifies CASSRDRVNTEAFF. Using reference TRBV7-2 and TRBJ1-1 for the parts outside the CDR3, the full variable domain is GAGVSQSPSNKVTEKGKDVELRCDPISGHTALYWYRQSLGQGLEFLIYFQGNSAPDKSGLPSDRFSAERTGGSVSTLTIQRTQQEDSAVYLCASSRDRVNTEAFFGQGTRLTVV.

About this clone itself: The missing conserved phenylalanine or tryptophan at the end of this CDR3 makes a read error likely. The V gene is TRBV10-3, the J gene TRBJ2-7, with 13 bases aligning to TRBD2. Germline-derived CDR1 and CDR2 are ENHRY and SYGVKD. V lost 6 bases to trimming and J lost 3 bases; unmatched junction nucleotides: 8. This CDR3 has 16 residues. CDR3: CAIRKLGLAGVYEQYI. CDR3 in DNA: TGTGCCATCAGGAAGCTTGGACTAGCGGGAGTCTACGAGCAGTACATC.

The V gene is TRBV30, the J gene TRBJ1-6, with D tentatively TRBD1 (6 bases). The CDR3 contains 13 residues. V was cut by 4 bases and J by 7 bases, with 11 bases left in between. Germline assignment: CDR1 GTSNPN and CDR2 SVGIG (reference sequence). DNA for the CDR3: TGTGCCTGGAAACAGGGTGAGAATTCACCCCTCCACTTT. Amino acids: CAWKQGENSPLHF.

This clone was found a few times. The V and J genes are TRBV2 and TRBJ1-1; 8 bases are shared with TRBD1. V dropped 7 bases and J dropped 6; count of bases not matched to a gene: 4. This CDR3 has 12 amino acids. CDR1 is SNHLY and CDR2 is FYNNEI in the germline V gene. In nucleotides, the CDR3 is TGTGCCAGCACCCTGACAGGGGCTGAAGCTTTCTTT. This gives the protein CASTLTGAEAFF. The variable domain in full, completed from reference TRBV2 and TRBJ1-1, reads EPEVTQTPSHQVTQMGQEVILRCVPISNHLYFYWYRQILGQKVEFLVSFYNNEISEKSEIFDDQFSVERPDGSNFTLKIRSTKLEDSAMYFCASTLTGAEAFFGQGTRLTVV.

This clone was detected only a few times. The CDR3 DNA sequence: TGTGCCAGCAGTCGAGGCCTTAACTCCTACGAGCAGTACTTC. Amino acids: CASSRGLNSYEQYF. The chain links TRBV13 to TRBJ2-7; D is unclear. The germline gives CDR1 PRHDT, CDR2 FYEKMQ (reference sequence). CDR3 size: 14 residues. The germline V and J ends were trimmed by 6 bases and 0 bases, with 12 bases remaining between them.

The rearrangement uses TRBV6-6 and TRBJ1-1, with 8 nucleotides matching TRBD1. J was trimmed by 0 bases and V by 6 bases; bases with no gene match: 9. Germline values: CDR1 MNHNY, CDR2 SVGAGI (reference sequence). This CDR3 comprises 16 residues. The CDR3 nucleotides read TGTGCCAGCAGGCCAGGACAGGGCCCCATGAACACTGAAGCTTTCTTT. The encoded protein is CASRPGQGPMNTEAFF.

The CDR3 bases are TGTGCCACCACTAAATCAGGGTTAGGTGATGAAAAACTGTTTTTT. Protein product: CATTKSGLGDEKLFF. The rearrangement joins TRBV6-1 to TRBJ1-4, with D tentatively TRBD1 (5 bases). From germline, CDR1 is MNHNS and CDR2 SASEGT. CDR3 length equals 15 residues. Trimming left V 10 bases short and J 6 bases short, with 21 bases between.